This T cell receptor (beta chain) was captured in a study of control samples from healthy donors and cancer patients. The table came from immunoSEQ multiplex PCR; TCRdb's copy has only in-frame clones and leaves some out. The data hold 50,000 to 55,000 clones, with over 85% observed a single time. Source material: blood. This sequence originates from a man between 25 and 39 years old in good health.

The CDR3 loop is CASSTGHSSYNEQFF. The CDR3 nucleotides are TGTGCCAGTAGTACGGGACACAGCTCCTACAATGAGCAGTTCTTC. The chain has TRBV19 and TRBJ2-1; the D gene is possibly TRBD1 (6 bases). V lost 4 bases, J lost 0 bases, and 10 bases lay in between. Germline CDR1 and CDR2: LNHDA and SQIVND (reference sequence). There are 15 residues in the CDR3.